One and the same sample provided the 8 T cell receptor beta chains below, sequenced in a study of cytomegalovirus exposure and HLA in healthy donors. PCR employed 60 Vbeta and 13 Jbeta primers. Using immunoSEQ multiplex PCR, the repertoire was profiled, and TCRdb retains in-frame clones only, with some absent. Of 100,000 to 150,000 clones listed, roughly four fifths are singletons. What was sequenced was PBMCs. These receptors were collected from a man aged 40-50 years in good health and CMV-seronegative.

The chain employs TRBV4-3 and TRBJ2-1; TRBD1 aligns across 7 bases. V dropped 1 base and J dropped 5; count of bases not matched to a gene: 5. The CDR3 consists of 15 residues. The germline CDR1 and CDR2 sequences are LGHNA and YSLEER. CDR3 bases: TGCGCCAGCAGCCAAGGTTTGACAGGGCACAATGAGCAGTTCTTC. This encodes CASSQGLTGHNEQFF.

V gene TRBV30 combines with J gene TRBJ1-3, with 7 bases matching TRBD1. The CDR3 totals 15 residues. CDR1 is GTSNPN, CDR2 SVGIG, per germline (reference sequence). J lost 3 bases, V lost 0 bases, and 5 bases had no gene match. CDR3 protein: CAWSVWTGGGNTIYF. In DNA form, the CDR3 reads TGTGCCTGGAGTGTATGGACAGGTGGTGGAAACACCATATATTTT. The full variable domain, its missing parts supplied by reference TRBV30 and TRBJ1-3, is SQTIHQWPATLVQPVGSPLSLECTVEGTSNPNLYWYRQAAGRGLQLLFYSVGIGQISSEVPQNLSASRPQDRQFILSSKKLLLSDSGFYLCAWSVWTGGGNTIYFGEGSWLTVV.

The chain combines TRBV25-1 with TRBJ2-1; D might be TRBD1 (6 bases). V was clipped by 7 bases and J by 5 bases, with 12 bases between them. CDR1 is MGHDK, CDR2 SYGVNS, per germline. The CDR3 has 13 amino acids. CDR3 residues: CASTPDSNNEQFF. The CDR3 region has the DNA TGTGCCAGCACCCCGGACAGTAACAATGAGCAGTTCTTC.

Only one count was recorded for this clone. The chain has TRBV5-1 and TRBJ2-5; maybe TRBD2 (6 bases). The CDR3 runs 15 residues. Germline lookup yields CDR1 SGHRS and CDR2 YFSETQ. Trimming stripped 7 bases from V and 1 base from J, with 17 bases between. The CDR3 reads CASGLWSGSQETQYF. The CDR3, as DNA: TGCGCCAGCGGACTATGGTCGGGGAGCCAAGAGACCCAGTACTTC.

V is TRBV7-2 and J is TRBJ1-2; perhaps TRBD1 as D (6 bases). V shed 5 bases and J shed 3 bases, with 13 bases lying between them. The CDR3 is made up of 14 amino acids. CDR1 is SGHTA and CDR2 is FQGNSA in the germline V gene. CDR3 in DNA: TGTGCCAGCAGCCCAGGGACAAGGTACTATGGCTACACCTTC. Translated, it gives CASSPGTRYYGYTF.

Concerning this clone itself: A junction boundary mismatches the germline segment, possibly from a read error. V is TRBV4-3 and J is TRBJ1-5, with D possibly TRBD1 on 5 matching bases. This CDR3 spans 13 amino acids. From germline, CDR1 is LGHNA and CDR2 YSLEER. The chain's CDR3 is CASGQQADQPQHF. The CDR3 nucleotides are TGCGCCAGCGGCCAACAGGCCGATCAGCCCCAGCATTTT.

The gene calls are TRBV30 and TRBJ2-2, with 7 bases aligning to TRBD1. The CDR3 runs to 13 residues. Trimming cost V 6 bases and J 4 bases; bases outside gene matches: 5. The germline V gene has CDR1 GTSNPN and CDR2 SVGIG (reference sequence). The CDR3 DNA reads as TGTGCCTGTGGGACAGAGCCCACCGGGGAGCTGTTTTTT. Protein: CACGTEPTGELFF.

The chain employs TRBV7-6 and TRBJ2-7, with 8 positions matching TRBD1. The CDR3 covers 16 residues. The trim removed 5 bases at V and 7 bases at J, leaving 16 bases unmatched. Germline V gene data show CDR1 as SGHVS and CDR2 as FNYEAQ. CDR3 protein: CASSLSPTGAMEEQYF. The CDR3 DNA is TGTGCCAGCAGCCTCAGTCCGACAGGGGCCATGGAAGAGCAGTACTTC.